The clone carrying this TCR beta chain was observed many times. Its antigen is not identified. Using its own MiXCR run on the 5' RACE reads, TCRdb lists one record per CDR3 protein. The sample carries 350,000 or so distinct CDR3 sequences, around 21% recorded once. The data belong to a study of T-cell memory formation after mild COVID-19. Study-wide results and limits: While clones contracting from day 15 to 85 were balanced between CD4 and CD8, later expanders leaned CD4+.

The CDR3 has 17 amino acids. The germline CDR1 and CDR2 sequences are SGDLS and YYNGEE. V shed 4 bases and J shed 1 base, with 19 bases lying between them. The source material was PBMCs or a T cell subset sorted from them (not recorded which). The V call is TRBV9, the J call TRBJ2-3; D not resolved. This TCR was sampled from an adult woman who had mild COVID-19 (a few samples of this study predate the infection). Cell type and time point are not known. The CDR3 is CASSPTGRTAGTDTQYF. CDR3 sequence (DNA): TGTGCCAGCAGCCCCACGGGTCGGACGGCCGGCACAGATACGCAGTATTTT. The full variable domain, rest sourced from reference TRBV9 and TRBJ2-3, is DSGVTQTPKHLITATGQRVTLRCSPRSGDLSVYWYQQSLDQGLQFLIQYYNGEERAKGNILERFSAQQFPDLHSELNLSSLELGDSALYFCASSPTGRTAGTDTQYFGPGTRLTVL.